These T cell receptor beta chains were read from a single sample in a study of T-cell memory formation after mild COVID-19. Via MiXCR, TCRdb re-called the 5' RACE reads, giving one row per CDR3 protein. The table records some 180,000 distinct CDR3 sequences, around a sixth of them present only once. The source material was PBMCs or a T cell subset sorted from them (not recorded which). The receptors originated from a young man who had mild COVID-19 (a few samples of this study predate the infection). Cell type and time point are not known. The conserved cysteine and the conserved F or W are not part of the CDR3 here. Fields, in order: V gene, clone size, CDR3 protein. Rows may omit the clone size; those that give it use once, few, many or a size class.

TRBV18 | few | ASSTPGAPREQY
TRBV6-2/TRBV6-3 | NA | ASSYFPTYNEQF
TRBV6-1 | NA | ASSVLTGELF
TRBV7-2 | NA | ASIPRGGYGANVLT
TRBV20-1 | few | SAPRPPAVTQY
TRBV2 | few | ASSVDQGVEKLF
TRBV6-5 | few | ASSRDGPFGNQPQH
TRBV12-3/TRBV12-4 | few | ASSLGHANTEAF
TRBV6-5 | many | ASSYVLGLRKAF
TRBV6-2/TRBV6-3 | few | ASRPTGTRLSYEQY
TRBV3-1 | NA | ASSQVGRGYEQY
TRBV7-2 | NA | ASSAGLLSSYEQY
TRBV7-9 | NA | AGVERLAKDTQY
TRBV7-2 | NA | ASSHRVQPQH
TRBV2 | NA | ASSGGEGNTEAF
TRBV27 | NA | ASSLWGATDTQY
TRBV4-3 | few | ASSHKINAGGYTGELF
TRBV5-1 | NA | ASSLYRGSRGYT
TRBV6-5 | NA | ASSYSTRFPKSAEAF
TRBV5-6 | NA | ASSLSGAGDTQY